The source of this TCR beta chain is a study of blood T cell repertoires in COVID-19. Study context: There were acute and convalescent COVID-19 samples, and they came from the United States, Italy and Spain. Sources were T cells, B-cell-depleted T cells, or PBMCs; the material itself was cDNA or gDNA.

As processed by the authors: How many nucleated cells were present was estimated from reference gene primer amplification. Clones were read by immunoSEQ multiplex PCR, and TCRdb kept only the in-frame ones, dropping some. The V and J calls and clone size were taken over from that table, and D and trimming were inferred from the DNA. This table holds tens of thousands of clones, around 88% found once. J gave up 9 bases and V 3 bases, and 5 bases lay outside the gene matches. The CDR3 is made up of 13 amino acids. Germline V gene data show CDR1 as GTSNPN and CDR2 as SVGIG (reference sequence). The sequence was collected from a man aged 70-80 years with active or convalescent COVID-19. The chain couples TRBV30 to TRBJ1-6; 7 nucleotides agree with TRBD1. The material sequenced was peripheral blood. The CDR3 reads CAWRPGQTSPLHF. The CDR3 DNA reads TGTGCCTGGAGGCCGGGACAGACTTCACCCCTCCACTTT. The full variable domain, completed using reference TRBV30 and TRBJ1-6, is SQTIHQWPATLVQPVGSPLSLECTVEGTSNPNLYWYRQAAGRGLQLLFYSVGIGQISSEVPQNLSASRPQDRQFILSSKKLLLSDSGFYLCAWRPGQTSPLHFGNGTRLTVT.